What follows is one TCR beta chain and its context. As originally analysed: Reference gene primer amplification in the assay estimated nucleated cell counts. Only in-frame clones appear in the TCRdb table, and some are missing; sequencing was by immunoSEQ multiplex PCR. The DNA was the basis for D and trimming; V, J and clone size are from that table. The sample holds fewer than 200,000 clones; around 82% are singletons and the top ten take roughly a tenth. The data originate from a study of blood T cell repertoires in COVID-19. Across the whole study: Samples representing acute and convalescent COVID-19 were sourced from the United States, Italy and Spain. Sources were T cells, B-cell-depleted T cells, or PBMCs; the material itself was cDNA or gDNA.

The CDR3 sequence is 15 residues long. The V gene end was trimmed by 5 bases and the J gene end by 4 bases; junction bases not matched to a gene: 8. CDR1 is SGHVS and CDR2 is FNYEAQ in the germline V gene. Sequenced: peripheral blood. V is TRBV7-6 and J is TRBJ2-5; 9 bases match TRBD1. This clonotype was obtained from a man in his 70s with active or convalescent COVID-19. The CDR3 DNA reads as TGTGCCAGCAGCAGAGGACAGGGGTCAGTAGAGACCCAGTACTTC. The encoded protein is CASSRGQGSVETQYF.